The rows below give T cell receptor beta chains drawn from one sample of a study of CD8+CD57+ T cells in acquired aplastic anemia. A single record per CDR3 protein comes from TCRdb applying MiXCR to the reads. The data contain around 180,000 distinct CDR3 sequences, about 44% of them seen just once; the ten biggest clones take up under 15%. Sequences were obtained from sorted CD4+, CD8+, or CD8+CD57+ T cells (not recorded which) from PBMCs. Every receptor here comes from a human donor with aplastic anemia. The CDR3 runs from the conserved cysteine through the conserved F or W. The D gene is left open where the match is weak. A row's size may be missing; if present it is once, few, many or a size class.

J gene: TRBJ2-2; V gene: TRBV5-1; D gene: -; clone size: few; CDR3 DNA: TGCGCCAGCAGCTTGGGCGGTCGGGTCACCGGGGAGCTGTTTTTT; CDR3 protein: CASSLGGRVTGELFF
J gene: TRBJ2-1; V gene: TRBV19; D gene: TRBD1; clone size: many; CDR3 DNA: TGTGCCACCAAGACAGGGGGCGCTTCCAATGAGCAGTTCTTC; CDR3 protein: CATKTGGASNEQFF
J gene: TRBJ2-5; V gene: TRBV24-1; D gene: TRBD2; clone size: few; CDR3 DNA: TGTGCCACCAGTGATCCTCGGGGGGGAGGAGAGACCCAGTACTTC; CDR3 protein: CATSDPRGGGETQYF
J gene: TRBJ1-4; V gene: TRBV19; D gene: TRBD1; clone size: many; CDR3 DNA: TGTGCCAGGGCCTCTGGGGACAGGGAAAGGTTACCGAGTGATGAAAAACTGTTTTTT; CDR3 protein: CARASGDRERLPSDEKLFF
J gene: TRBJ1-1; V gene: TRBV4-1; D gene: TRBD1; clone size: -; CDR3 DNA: TGCGCCAGCAGCCATACGACAGGGGGCACTGAAGCTTTCTTT; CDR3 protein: CASSHTTGGTEAFF
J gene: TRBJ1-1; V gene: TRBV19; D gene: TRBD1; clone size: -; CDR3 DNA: TGTGCCAGCAGTAGGACAGGTACTGAAGCTTTCTTT; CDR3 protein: CASSRTGTEAFF
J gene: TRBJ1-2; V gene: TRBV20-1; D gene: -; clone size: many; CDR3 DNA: TGCAGTGCCGGGAACCAGCTCCTCTATGGCTACACCTTC; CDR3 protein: CSAGNQLLYGYTF
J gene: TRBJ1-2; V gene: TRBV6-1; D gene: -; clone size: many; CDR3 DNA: TGTGCCAGCAGTCGGACCGAATCGGGCTACACCTTC; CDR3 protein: CASSRTESGYTF
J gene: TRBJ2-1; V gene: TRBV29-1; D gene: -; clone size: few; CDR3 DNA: TGCAGCTCCTACTCGGGGGTGGGCGAGCAGTTCTTC; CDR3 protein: CSSYSGVGEQFF
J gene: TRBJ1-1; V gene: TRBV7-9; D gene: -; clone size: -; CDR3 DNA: TGTGCCAGCATAGGGGGTTCCACTGAAGCTTTCTTT; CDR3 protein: CASIGGSTEAFF
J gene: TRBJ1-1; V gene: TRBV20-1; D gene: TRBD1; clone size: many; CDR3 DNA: TGCAGTGCTAGTCATGGACAGGGAGTGACTGAAGCTTTCTTT; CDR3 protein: CSASHGQGVTEAFF
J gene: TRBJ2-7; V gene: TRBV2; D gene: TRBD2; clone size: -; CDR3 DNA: TGTGCCAGCAGAGCGGGAATCGGCGAGCAGTACTTC; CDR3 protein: CASRAGIGEQYF
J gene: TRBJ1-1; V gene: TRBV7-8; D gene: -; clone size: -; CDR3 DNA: TGTGCCAGCAGCTCGACAAAAGGGATTCCTGAAGCTTTCTTT; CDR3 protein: CASSSTKGIPEAFF
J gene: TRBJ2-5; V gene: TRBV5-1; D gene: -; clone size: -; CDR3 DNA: TGCGCCAGCAGCTTGACGCTGGATATTGGGACCCAGTACTTC; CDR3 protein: CASSLTLDIGTQYF
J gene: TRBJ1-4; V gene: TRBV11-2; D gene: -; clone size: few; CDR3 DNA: TGTGCCAGCAGCCTGACAGACCAAAATGAAAAACTGTTTTTT; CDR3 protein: CASSLTDQNEKLFF
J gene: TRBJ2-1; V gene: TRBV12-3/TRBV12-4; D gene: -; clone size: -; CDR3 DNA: TGTGCCAGCGATCGGGGTAACTCAGCGTTGTGGGAGCAGTTCTTC; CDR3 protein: CASDRGNSALWEQFF
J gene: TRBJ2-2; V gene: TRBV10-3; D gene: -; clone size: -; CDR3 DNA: TGTGCCATCAGCCTAGGGGGAACCGGGGAGCTGTTTTTT; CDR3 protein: CAISLGGTGELFF
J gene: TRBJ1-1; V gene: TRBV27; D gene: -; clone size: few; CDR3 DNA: TGTGCCAGCAGTTTTCTTCTTCCGGGATCGGGGTCCAAAGCTTTCTTT; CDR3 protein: CASSFLLPGSGSKAFF
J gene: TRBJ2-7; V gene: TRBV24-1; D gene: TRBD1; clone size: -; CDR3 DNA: TGTGCCACCAGTGATGGGGACAGCCCCCACTCCTACGAGCAGTACTTC; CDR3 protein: CATSDGDSPHSYEQYF
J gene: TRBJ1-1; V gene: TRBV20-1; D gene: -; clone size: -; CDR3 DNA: TGCAGTGCTAGAGGGGGCACTGAGGCTTTCTTT; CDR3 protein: CSARGGTEAFF
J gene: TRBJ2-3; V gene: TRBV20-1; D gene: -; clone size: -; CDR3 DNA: TGCAGTGCTATGGCTAGCACAGATACGCAGTATTTT; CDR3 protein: CSAMASTDTQYF
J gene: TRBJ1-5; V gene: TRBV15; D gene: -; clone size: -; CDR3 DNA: TGTGCCACCAGCAGAGATGGAACCCGGGGCGACCTCAATCAGCCCCAGCATTTT; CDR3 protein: CATSRDGTRGDLNQPQHF
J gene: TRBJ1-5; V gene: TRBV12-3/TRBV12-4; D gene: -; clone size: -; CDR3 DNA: TGTGCCAGCAGTTTACAAGGGTATAGCAATCAGCCCCAGCATTTT; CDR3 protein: CASSLQGYSNQPQHF
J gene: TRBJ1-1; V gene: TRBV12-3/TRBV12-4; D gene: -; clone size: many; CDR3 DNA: TGTGCCAGCAGTTTTTTGATGAACACTGAAGCTTTCTTT; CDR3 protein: CASSFLMNTEAFF
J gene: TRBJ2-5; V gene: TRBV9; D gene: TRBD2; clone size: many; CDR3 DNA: TGTGCCAGCAGCGTAGATAGCGGGGGGGGTGGGACCCAGTACTTC; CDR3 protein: CASSVDSGGGGTQYF
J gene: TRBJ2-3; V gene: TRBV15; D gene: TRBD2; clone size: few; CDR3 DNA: TGTGCCACCAGCAGAGATAACGCGGGAGGAACAGATACGCAGTATTTT; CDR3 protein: CATSRDNAGGTDTQYF
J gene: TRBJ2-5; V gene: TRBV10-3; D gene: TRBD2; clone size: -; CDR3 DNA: TGTGCCATCAGTGAGTCGGCGGGAGACCAAGAGACCCAGTACTTC; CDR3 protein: CAISESAGDQETQYF
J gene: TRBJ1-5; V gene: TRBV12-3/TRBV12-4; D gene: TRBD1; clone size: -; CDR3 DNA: TGTGCCAGCAGGAGTGGGACAGGGGGACATCAGCCCCAGCATTTT; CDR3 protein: CASRSGTGGHQPQHF
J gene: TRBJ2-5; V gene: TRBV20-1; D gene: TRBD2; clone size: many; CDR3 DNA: TGCAGTGCTGGGACTAGCGGGATGGAGACCCAGTACTTC; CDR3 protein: CSAGTSGMETQYF
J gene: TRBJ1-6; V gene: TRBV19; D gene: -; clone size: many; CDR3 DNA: TGTGCCAGTAGAATCACAGGGAACGGCTATAATTCACCCCTCCACTTT; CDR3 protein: CASRITGNGYNSPLHF
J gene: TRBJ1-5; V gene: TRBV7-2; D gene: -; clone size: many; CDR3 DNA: TGTGCCAGCAGGGCCCAGAGCAATCAGCCCCAGCATTTT; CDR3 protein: CASRAQSNQPQHF
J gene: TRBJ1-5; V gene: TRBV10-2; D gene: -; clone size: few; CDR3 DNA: TGCGCCAGCAGAGGAGACGGGCGCAATCAGCCCCAGCATTTT; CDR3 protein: CASRGDGRNQPQHF
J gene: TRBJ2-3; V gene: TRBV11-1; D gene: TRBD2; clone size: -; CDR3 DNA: TGTGCCAGCAGCGTCCGCCCAGCGGGGGTTCCCACAGATACGCAGTATTTT; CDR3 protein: CASSVRPAGVPTDTQYF